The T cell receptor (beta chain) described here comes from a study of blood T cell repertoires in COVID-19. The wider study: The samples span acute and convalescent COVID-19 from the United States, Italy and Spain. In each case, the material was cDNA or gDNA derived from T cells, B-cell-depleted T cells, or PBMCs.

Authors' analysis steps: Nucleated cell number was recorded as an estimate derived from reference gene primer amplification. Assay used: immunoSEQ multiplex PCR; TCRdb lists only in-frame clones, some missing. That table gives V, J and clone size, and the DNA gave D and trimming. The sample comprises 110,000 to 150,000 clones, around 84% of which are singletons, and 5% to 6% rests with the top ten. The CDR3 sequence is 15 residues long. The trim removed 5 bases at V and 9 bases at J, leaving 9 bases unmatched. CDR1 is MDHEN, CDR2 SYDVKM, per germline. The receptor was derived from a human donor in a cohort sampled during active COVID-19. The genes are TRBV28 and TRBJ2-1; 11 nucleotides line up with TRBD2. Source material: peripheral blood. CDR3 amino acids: CASSIILAGDTEQFF. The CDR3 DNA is TGTGCCAGCAGTATTATACTAGCGGGAGATACTGAGCAGTTCTTC.